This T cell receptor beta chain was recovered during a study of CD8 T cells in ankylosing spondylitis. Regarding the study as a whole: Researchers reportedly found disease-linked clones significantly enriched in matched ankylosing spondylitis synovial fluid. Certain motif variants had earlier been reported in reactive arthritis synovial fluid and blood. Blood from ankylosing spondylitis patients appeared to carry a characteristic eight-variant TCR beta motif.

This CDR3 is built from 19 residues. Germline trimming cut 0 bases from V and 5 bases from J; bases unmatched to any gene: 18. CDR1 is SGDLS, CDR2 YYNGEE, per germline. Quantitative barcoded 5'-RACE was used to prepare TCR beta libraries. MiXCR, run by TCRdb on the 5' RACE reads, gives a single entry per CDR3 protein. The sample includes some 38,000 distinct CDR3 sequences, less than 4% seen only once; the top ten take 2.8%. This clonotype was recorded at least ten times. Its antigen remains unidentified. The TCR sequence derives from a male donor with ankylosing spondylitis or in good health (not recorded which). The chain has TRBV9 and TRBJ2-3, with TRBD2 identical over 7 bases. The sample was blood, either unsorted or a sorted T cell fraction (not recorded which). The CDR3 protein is CASSVAPMGGGRLRDTQYF. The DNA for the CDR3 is TGTGCCAGCAGCGTAGCCCCCATGGGCGGGGGACGGTTACGAGATACGCAGTATTTT.